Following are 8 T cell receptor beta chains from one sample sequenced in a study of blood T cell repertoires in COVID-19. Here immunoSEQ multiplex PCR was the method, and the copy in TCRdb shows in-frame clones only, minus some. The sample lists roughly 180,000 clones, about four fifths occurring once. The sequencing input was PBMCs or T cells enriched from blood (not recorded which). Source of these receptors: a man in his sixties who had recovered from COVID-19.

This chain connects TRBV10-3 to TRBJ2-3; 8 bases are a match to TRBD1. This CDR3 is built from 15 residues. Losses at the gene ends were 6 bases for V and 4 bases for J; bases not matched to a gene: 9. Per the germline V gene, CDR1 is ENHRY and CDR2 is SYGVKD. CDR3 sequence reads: CAIRTTGEAADTQYF. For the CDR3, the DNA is TGTGCCATCAGGACGACAGGGGAAGCGGCAGATACGCAGTATTTT.

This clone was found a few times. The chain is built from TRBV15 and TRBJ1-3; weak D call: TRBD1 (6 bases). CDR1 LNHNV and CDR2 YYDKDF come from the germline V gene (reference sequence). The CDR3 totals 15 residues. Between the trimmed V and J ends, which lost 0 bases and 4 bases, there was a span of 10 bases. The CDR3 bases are TGTGCCACCAGCAGAGATCCAGGGGCCGGAAACACCATATATTTT. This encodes CATSRDPGAGNTIYF.

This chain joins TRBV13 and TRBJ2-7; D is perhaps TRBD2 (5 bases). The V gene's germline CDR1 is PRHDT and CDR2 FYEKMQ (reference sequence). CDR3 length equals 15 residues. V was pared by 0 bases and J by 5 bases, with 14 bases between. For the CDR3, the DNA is TGTGCCAGCAGCTTAGGCCTAAGAGGGTTTAACGAGCAGTACTTC. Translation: CASSLGLRGFNEQYF.

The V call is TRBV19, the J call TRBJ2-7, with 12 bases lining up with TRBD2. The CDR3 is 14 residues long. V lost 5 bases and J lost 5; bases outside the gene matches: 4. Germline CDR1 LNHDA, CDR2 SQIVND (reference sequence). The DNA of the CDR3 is TGTGCCAGTAGTGAACTAGCGGGAGGTAACGAGCAGTACTTC. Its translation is CASSELAGGNEQYF.

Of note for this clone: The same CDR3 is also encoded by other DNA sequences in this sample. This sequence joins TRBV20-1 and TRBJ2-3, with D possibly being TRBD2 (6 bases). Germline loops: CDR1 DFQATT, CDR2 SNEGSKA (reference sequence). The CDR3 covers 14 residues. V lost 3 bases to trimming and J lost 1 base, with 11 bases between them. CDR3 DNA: TGCAGTGCTAGTAGGGCTAGCGGCACAGATACGCAGTATTTT. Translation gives CSASRASGTDTQYF.

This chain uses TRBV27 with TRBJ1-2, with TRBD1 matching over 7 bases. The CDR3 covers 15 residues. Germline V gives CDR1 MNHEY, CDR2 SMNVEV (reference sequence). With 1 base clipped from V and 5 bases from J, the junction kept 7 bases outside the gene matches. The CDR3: CASSLWGDSRYGYTF. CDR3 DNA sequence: TGTGCCAGCAGTTTATGGGGGGACAGTCGGTATGGCTACACCTTC.

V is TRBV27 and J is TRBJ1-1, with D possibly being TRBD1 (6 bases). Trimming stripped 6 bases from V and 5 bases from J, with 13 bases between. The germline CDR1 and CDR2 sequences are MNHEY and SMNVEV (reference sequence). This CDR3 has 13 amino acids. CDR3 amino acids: CASRSPGHTEAFF. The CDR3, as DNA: TGTGCCAGCAGGTCCCCGGGACATACTGAAGCTTTCTTT.

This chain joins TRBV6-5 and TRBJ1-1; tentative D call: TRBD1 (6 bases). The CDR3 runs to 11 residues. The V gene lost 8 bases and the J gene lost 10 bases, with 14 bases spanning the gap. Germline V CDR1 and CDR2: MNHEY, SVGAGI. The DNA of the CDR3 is TGTGCCAGCCATCAGGGGAGTGGAGCTTTCTTT. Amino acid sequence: CASHQGSGAFF.